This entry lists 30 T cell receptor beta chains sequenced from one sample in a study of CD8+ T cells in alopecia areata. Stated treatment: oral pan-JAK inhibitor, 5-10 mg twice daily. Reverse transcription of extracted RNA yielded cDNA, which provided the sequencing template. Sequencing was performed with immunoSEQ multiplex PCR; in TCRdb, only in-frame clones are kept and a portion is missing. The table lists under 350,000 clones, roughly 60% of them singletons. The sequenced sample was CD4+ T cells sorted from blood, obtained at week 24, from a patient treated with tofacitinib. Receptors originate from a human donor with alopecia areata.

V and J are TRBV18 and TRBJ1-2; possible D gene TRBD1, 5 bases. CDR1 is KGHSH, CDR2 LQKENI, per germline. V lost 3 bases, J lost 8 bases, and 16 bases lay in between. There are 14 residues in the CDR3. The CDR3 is CASSPDSGSGGYTF. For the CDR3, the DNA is TGTGCCAGCTCACCCGATTCAGGGAGCGGCGGCTACACCTTC. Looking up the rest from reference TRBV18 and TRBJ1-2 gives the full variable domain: NAGVMQNPRHLVRRRGQEARLRCSPMKGHSHVYWYRQLPEEGLKFMVYLQKENIIDESGMPKERFSAEFPKEGPSILRIQQVVRGDSAAYFCASSPDSGSGGYTFGSGTRLTVV.

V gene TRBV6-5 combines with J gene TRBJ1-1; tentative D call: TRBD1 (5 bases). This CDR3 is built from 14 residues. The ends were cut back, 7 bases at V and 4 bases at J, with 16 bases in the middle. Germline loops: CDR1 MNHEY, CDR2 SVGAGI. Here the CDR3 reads CASTRSGQGTEAFF. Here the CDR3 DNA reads TGTGCCAGCACCAGATCGGGGCAGGGCACTGAAGCTTTCTTT.

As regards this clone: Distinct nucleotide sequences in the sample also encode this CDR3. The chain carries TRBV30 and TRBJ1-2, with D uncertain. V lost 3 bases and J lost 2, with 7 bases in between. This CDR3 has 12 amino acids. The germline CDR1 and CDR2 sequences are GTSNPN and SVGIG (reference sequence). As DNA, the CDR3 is TGTGCCTGGAGAAACACCAACTATGGCTACACCTTC. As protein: CAWRNTNYGYTF.

In DNA form, the CDR3 reads TGTGCCAGCAGTGAGACAGGGGACGGCTACAATGAGCAGTTCTTC. Residues: CASSETGDGYNEQFF. This chain uses TRBV6-1 with TRBJ2-1; 8 nucleotides align to TRBD1. The CDR3 is made up of 15 amino acids. The germline V gene has CDR1 MNHNS and CDR2 SASEGT. The J segment lost 3 bases and the V segment lost 3 bases, leaving 4 bases of the junction unmatched.

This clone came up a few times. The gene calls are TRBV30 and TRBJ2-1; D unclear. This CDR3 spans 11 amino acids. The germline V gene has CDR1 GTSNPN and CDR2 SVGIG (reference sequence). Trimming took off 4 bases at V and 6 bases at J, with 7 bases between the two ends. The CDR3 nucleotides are TGTGCCTGGACACAACTCAATGAGCAGTTCTTC. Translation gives CAWTQLNEQFF.

CDR3 sequence: CASSAGTSGVRDTQYF. CDR3 nucleotides: TGTGCCAGCAGCGCTGGGACTAGCGGGGTAAGGGATACGCAGTATTTT. The V call is TRBV9, the J call TRBJ2-3, with 13 bases that match TRBD2. V lost 3 bases and J lost 6; bases outside the gene matches: 7. CDR3 length: 16 amino acids. Germline CDR1 reads SGDLS; CDR2 reads YYNGEE.

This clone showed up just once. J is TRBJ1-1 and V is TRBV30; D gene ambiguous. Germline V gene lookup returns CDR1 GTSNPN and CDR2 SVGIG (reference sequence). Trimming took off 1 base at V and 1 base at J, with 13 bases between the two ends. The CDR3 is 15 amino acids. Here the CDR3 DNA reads TGTGCCTGGAGTGCGCCTACAGTTAGGAACACTGAAGCTTTCTTT. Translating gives CAWSAPTVRNTEAFF.

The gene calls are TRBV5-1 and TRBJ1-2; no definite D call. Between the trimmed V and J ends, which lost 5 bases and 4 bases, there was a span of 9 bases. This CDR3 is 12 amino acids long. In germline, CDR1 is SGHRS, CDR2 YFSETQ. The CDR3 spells CASSPGTYGYTF. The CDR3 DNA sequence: TGCGCCAGCAGTCCTGGTACCTATGGCTACACCTTC. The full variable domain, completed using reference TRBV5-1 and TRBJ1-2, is KAGVTQTPRYLIKTRGQQVTLSCSPISGHRSVSWYQQTPGQGLQFLFEYFSETQRNKGNFPGRFSGRQFSNSRSEMNVSTLELGDSALYLCASSPGTYGYTFGSGTRLTVV.

CDR3 nucleotide sequence: TGCAGCGTTGCCACCCGACTGACAGGGAACGGTGAGCAGTTCTTC. The encoded protein is CSVATRLTGNGEQFF. The chain employs TRBV29-1 and TRBJ2-1, with 7 bases identical to TRBD1. This CDR3 spans 15 amino acids. The junction had 15 bases not matched to a gene; V was cut back by 4 bases and J by 9 bases. Germline CDR1 reads SQVTM; CDR2 reads ANQGSEA.

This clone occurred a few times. The CDR3 spells CASSSPQGAREKLFF. In nucleotides, the CDR3 is TGTGCCAGCAGTTCCCCCCAGGGGGCGCGTGAAAAACTGTTTTTT. The chain links TRBV28 to TRBJ1-4; TRBD1 matches at 8 bases. The CDR3 loop spans 15 amino acids. Losses at the gene ends were 4 bases for V and 7 bases for J; bases not matched to a gene: 8. Germline CDR1 MDHEN, CDR2 SYDVKM.

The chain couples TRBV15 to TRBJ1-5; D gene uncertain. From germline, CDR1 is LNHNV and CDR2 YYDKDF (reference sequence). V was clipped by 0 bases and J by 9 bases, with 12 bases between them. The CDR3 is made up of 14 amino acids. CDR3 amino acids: CATSRDPAIPPQHF. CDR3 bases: TGTGCCACCAGCAGAGATCCGGCAATCCCGCCCCAGCATTTT.

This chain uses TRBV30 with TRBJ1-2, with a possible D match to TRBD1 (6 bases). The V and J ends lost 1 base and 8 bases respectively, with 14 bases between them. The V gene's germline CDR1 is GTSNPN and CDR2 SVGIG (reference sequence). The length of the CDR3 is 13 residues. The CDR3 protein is CAWSDTGGRGYTF. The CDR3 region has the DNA TGTGCCTGGAGTGATACGGGGGGCCGGGGCTACACCTTC.

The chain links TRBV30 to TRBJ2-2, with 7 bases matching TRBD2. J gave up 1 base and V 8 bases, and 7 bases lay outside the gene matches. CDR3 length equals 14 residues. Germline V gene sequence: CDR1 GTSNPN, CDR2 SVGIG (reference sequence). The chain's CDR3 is CARRLAENTGELFF. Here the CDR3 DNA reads TGTGCCCGGCGACTAGCCGAGAACACCGGGGAGCTGTTTTTT.

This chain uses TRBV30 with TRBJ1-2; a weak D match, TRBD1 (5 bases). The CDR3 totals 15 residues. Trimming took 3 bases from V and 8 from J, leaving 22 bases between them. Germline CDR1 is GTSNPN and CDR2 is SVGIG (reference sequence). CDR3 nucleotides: TGTGCCTGGAGCGCCCAGCTTCAGGGATCTGGGGGCTACACCTTC. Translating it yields CAWSAQLQGSGGYTF. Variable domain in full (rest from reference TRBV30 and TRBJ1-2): SQTIHQWPATLVQPVGSPLSLECTVEGTSNPNLYWYRQAAGRGLQLLFYSVGIGQISSEVPQNLSASRPQDRQFILSSKKLLLSDSGFYLCAWSAQLQGSGGYTFGSGTRLTVV.

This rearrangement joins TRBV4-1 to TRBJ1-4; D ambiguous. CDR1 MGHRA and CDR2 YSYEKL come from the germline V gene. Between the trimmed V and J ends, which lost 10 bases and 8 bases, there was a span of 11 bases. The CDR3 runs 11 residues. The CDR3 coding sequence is TGCGCCACCCAAGGCGGGGAAAAACTGTTTTTT. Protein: CATQGGEKLFF.

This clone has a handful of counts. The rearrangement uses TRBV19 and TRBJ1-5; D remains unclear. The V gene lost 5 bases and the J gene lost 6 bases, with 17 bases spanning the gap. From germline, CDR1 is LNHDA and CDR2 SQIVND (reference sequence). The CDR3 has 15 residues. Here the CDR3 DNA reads TGTGCCAGTAGTTCTTCGGACCTATTGGGTCAGCCCCAGCATTTT. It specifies CASSSSDLLGQPQHF.

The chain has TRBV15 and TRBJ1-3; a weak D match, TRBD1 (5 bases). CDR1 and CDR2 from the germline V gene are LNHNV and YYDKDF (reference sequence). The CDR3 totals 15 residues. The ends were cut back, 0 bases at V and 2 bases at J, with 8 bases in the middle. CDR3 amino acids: CATSRDKGPGNTIYF. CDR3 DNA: TGTGCCACCAGCAGAGATAAGGGGCCTGGAAACACCATATATTTT.

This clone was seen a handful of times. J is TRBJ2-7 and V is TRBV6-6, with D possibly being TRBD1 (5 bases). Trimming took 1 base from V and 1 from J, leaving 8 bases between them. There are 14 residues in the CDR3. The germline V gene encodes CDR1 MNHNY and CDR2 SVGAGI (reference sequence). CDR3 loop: CASSYYQGSYEQYF. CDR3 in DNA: TGTGCCAGCAGTTACTACCAGGGATCCTACGAGCAGTACTTC.

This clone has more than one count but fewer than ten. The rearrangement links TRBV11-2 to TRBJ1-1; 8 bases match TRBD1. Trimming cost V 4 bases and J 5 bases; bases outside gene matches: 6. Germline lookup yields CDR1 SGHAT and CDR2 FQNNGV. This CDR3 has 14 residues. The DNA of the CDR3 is TGTGCCAGCAGCTCAGGGACAGGCAGAACTGAAGCTTTCTTT. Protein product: CASSSGTGRTEAFF.

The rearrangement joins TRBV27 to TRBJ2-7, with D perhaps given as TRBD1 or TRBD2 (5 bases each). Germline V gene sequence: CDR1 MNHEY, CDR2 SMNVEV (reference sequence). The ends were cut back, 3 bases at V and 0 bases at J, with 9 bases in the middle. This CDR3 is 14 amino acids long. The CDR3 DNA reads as TGTGCCAGCAGTTTCTCAGGGAGCTCCTACGAGCAGTACTTC. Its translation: CASSFSGSSYEQYF.

The CDR3 DNA reads TGTGCCAGCAGAGAACAGGGGCGGGAGGGCTACACCTTC. Its translation: CASREQGREGYTF. The chain couples TRBV6-5 to TRBJ1-2; TRBD1 agrees at 7 bases. Germline V lookup: CDR1 MNHEY, CDR2 SVGAGI. With 6 bases clipped from V and 8 bases from J, the junction kept 9 bases outside the gene matches. CDR3 size: 13 residues.

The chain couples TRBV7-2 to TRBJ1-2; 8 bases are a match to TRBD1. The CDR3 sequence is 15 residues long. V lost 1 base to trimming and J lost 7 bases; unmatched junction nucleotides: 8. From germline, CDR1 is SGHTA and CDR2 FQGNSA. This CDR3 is CASSLGGQARLGYTF. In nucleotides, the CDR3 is TGTGCCAGCAGCTTAGGGGGACAGGCACGACTTGGCTACACCTTC. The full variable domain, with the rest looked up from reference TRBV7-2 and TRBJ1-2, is GAGVSQSPSNKVTEKGKDVELRCDPISGHTALYWYRQSLGQGLEFLIYFQGNSAPDKSGLPSDRFSAERTGGSVSTLTIQRTQQEDSAVYLCASSLGGQARLGYTFGSGTRLTVV.

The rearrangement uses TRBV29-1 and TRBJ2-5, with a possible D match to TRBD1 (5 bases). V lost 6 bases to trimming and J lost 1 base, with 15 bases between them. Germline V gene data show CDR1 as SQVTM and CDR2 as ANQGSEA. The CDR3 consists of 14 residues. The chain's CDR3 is CSVTGAFSQETQYF. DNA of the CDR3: TGCAGCGTAACAGGAGCCTTCTCCCAAGAGACCCAGTACTTC.

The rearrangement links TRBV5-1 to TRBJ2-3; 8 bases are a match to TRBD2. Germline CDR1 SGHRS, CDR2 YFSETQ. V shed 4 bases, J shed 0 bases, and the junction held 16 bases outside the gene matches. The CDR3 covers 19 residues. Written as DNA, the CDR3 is TGCGCCAGCAGCACGCCGGGACTAGGGTACGACTCAAGCACAGATACGCAGTATTTT. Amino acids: CASSTPGLGYDSSTDTQYF.

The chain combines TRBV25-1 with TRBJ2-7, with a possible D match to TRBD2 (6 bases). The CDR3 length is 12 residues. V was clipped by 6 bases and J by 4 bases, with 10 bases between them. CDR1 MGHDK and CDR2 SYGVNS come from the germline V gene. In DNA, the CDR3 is TGTGCCAGCAGCGCGGGGTATTACGAGCAGTACTTC. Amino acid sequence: CASSAGYYEQYF.

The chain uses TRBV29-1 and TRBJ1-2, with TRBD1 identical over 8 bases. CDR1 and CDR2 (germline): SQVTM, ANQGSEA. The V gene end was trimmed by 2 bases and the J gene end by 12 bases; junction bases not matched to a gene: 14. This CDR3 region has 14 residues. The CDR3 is CSVELSYWDRHDTF. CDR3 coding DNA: TGCAGCGTTGAACTCAGCTATTGGGACAGGCATGACACCTTC.

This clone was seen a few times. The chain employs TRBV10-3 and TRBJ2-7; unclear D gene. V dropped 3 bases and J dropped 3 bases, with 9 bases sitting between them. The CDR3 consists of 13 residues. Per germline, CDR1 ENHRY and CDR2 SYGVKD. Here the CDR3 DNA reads TGTGCCATCAGTGATAAAGATGGCTACGAGCAGTACTTC. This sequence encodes CAISDKDGYEQYF.

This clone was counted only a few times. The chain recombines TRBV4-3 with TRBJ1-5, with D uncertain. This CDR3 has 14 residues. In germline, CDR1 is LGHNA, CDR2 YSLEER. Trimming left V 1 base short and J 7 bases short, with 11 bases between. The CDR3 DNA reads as TGCGCCAGCAGCCAAGGGCCTGGAGGACAGCCCCAGCATTTT. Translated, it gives CASSQGPGGQPQHF.

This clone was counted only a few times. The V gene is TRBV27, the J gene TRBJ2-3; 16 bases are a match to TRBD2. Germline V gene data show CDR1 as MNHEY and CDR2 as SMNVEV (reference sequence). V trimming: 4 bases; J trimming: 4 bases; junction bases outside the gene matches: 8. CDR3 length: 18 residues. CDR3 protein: CASSSLPGTSGGADTQYF. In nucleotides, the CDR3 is TGTGCCAGCAGTTCGCTACCCGGGACTAGCGGGGGGGCAGATACGCAGTATTTT.

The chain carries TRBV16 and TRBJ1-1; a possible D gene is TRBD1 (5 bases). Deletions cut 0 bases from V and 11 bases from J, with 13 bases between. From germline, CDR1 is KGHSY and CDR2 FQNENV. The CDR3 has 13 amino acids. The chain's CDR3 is CASSQSSGLGAFF. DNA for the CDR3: TGTGCCAGCAGCCAATCGTCAGGGCTTGGGGCTTTCTTT.